What follows are 10 T cell receptor beta chains derived from one specimen sequenced in a study of blood T cell repertoires in COVID-19 (dated by TCRdb to the early 2020s). To prepare the library, the immunoSEQ multiplex PCR assay was applied. In its TCRdb copy, this immuneACCESS table keeps in-frame sequences only and misses some clones. Where compared with another copy, unresolved V genes explain less than half of these, and the others have no known cause. Present in this sample are approximately 160,000 clones, about 81% of which were seen just once. Approximately 10% of the sample is taken by the ten largest. Sequencing used peripheral blood. These receptors were taken from a human donor in a cohort sampled during active COVID-19.

Only one count was recorded for this clone. The chain couples TRBV10-2 to TRBJ2-7; D perhaps matches TRBD1 (5 bases). Deletions cut 5 bases from V and 2 bases from J, with 10 bases between. Germline-derived CDR1 and CDR2 are WSHSY and SAAADI. This CDR3 spans 13 amino acids. The CDR3: CASSLTGPYEQYF. CDR3 in DNA: TGCGCCAGCAGTCTTACAGGACCCTACGAGCAGTACTTC.

This clone came up once. The rearrangement joins TRBV19 to TRBJ2-7; possibly TRBD1 for D (5 bases). V lost 6 bases and J 7 bases, leaving 13 bases between the germline ends. The CDR3 length is 12 residues. The germline V gene encodes CDR1 LNHDA and CDR2 SQIVND (reference sequence). The CDR3 here is CASSPHRGEQYF. The DNA for the CDR3 is TGTGCCAGTAGCCCCCATAGGGGTGAGCAGTACTTC.

J is TRBJ1-2 and V is TRBV5-1, with no clear D. V gave up 0 bases and J gave up 3 bases, with 12 bases separating them. This CDR3 region has 15 residues. Per the germline V gene, CDR1 is SGHRS and CDR2 is YFSETQ. CDR3 protein: CASSLVTDPHYGYTF. The DNA for the CDR3 is TGCGCCAGCAGCTTGGTAACTGATCCTCACTATGGCTACACCTTC. Full variable domain (remainder filled in from reference TRBV5-1 and TRBJ1-2): KAGVTQTPRYLIKTRGQQVTLSCSPISGHRSVSWYQQTPGQGLQFLFEYFSETQRNKGNFPGRFSGRQFSNSRSEMNVSTLELGDSALYLCASSLVTDPHYGYTFGSGTRLTVV.

The rearrangement joins TRBV9 to TRBJ2-7, with D possibly TRBD2 on 5 matching bases. The V gene's germline CDR1 is SGDLS and CDR2 YYNGEE. V gave up 0 bases and J gave up 9 bases, with 16 bases separating them. This CDR3 comprises 14 residues. The DNA for the CDR3 is TGTGCCAGCAGCGTAGACCCCCCTCGGACTGCGCAGTACTTC. Protein sequence: CASSVDPPRTAQYF.

The chain combines TRBV30 with TRBJ2-1, with D unresolved. V lost 2 bases, J lost 3 bases, and 11 bases lay in between. Germline-derived CDR1 and CDR2 are GTSNPN and SVGIG (reference sequence). This CDR3 comprises 14 residues. CDR3: CAWSWQALYNEQFF. The DNA for the CDR3 is TGTGCCTGGAGTTGGCAGGCACTCTACAATGAGCAGTTCTTC.

This sequence joins TRBV11-2 and TRBJ2-2, with no clear D. There are 15 residues in the CDR3. V shed 2 bases and J shed 6 bases, with 13 bases lying between them. Germline V gives CDR1 SGHAT, CDR2 FQNNGV. The CDR3 loop is CASSLLSVVAGELFF. CDR3 in DNA: TGTGCCAGCAGCTTACTGTCAGTTGTGGCCGGGGAGCTGTTTTTT.

The chain is built from TRBV5-4 and TRBJ1-4, with D maybe TRBD1 (5 bases). There are 16 residues in the CDR3. Trimming shortened V by 0 bases and J by 2 bases, and 11 bases separated the two germline ends. Germline V gene sequence: CDR1 SGHNT, CDR2 YYREEE (reference sequence). CDR3 nucleotides: TGTGCCAGCAGCTTGGCCGTGGGGGGTACTAATGAAAAACTGTTTTTT. Its translation: CASSLAVGGTNEKLFF.

The sample holds one count of this clone. The V call is TRBV6-1, the J call TRBJ2-4; weak D call: TRBD1 (6 bases). The CDR3 length is 17 residues. Germline-derived CDR1 and CDR2 are MNHNS and SASEGT. The V gene lost 2 bases and the J gene lost 0 bases, with 14 bases spanning the gap. The CDR3 sequence is CASSERATGLAKNIQYF. DNA for the CDR3: TGTGCCAGCAGTGAAAGAGCCACAGGGCTAGCCAAAAACATTCAGTACTTC.

This clone was counted between two and nine times. V and J are TRBV19 and TRBJ2-2, with a weak D call TRBD2 (6 bases). Germline V CDR1 and CDR2: LNHDA, SQIVND (reference sequence). The germline V and J ends were trimmed by 9 bases and 5 bases, with 22 bases remaining between them. The CDR3 is 16 amino acids. The CDR3 spells CASSLGGRQATGELFF. DNA for the CDR3: TGTGCCAGCTCCCTCGGGGGACGTCAGGCGACCGGGGAGCTGTTTTTT.

The CDR3 region is CASSFITGGQPQHF. The CDR3 coding sequence is TGTGCCAGCAGCTTTATCACAGGGGGACAGCCCCAGCATTTT. The chain has TRBV7-2 and TRBJ1-5, with 8 positions matching TRBD1. The CDR3 is 14 residues long. V shed 3 bases and J 7 bases; nucleotides not matched to a gene: 5. Germline loops: CDR1 SGHTA, CDR2 FQGNSA.